A single TCR beta chain is shown here with its context. Its antigen is still unknown. Time point denoted: newly diagnosed GD, antithyroid drugs for less than 3 months. RNA isolated from PBMCs was used to make the TCR library. Relying on iRepertoire HTBI primers and Arm-PCR of CDR3 regions, the team built TCR beta libraries. In TCRdb, the multiplex PCR reads were re-called with MiXCR into one record per CDR3 protein. The table shows around 420,000 distinct CDR3 sequences, with 15% occurring only once. The record originates from a study of regulatory T cells in long-lasting Graves disease. Study background: For under 3 months, newly diagnosed Graves' patients had been taking antithyroid drugs. Study outcomes and limitations: Public clonotype sharing was higher in persistent than newly diagnosed patients.

The germline V and J ends were trimmed by 5 bases and 4 bases, with 9 bases remaining between them. The CDR3 length is 12 residues. Germline lookup yields CDR1 LGHDT and CDR2 YNNKEL (reference sequence). This sample was also put to use in a study of T cells in Graves' hyperthyroidism and ophthalmopathy.

This receptor was identified in a woman between 40 and 50 years old with Graves disease. Sequences were derived from peripheral blood mononuclear cells (PBMCs), sampled at new diagnosis, from a patient treated with antithyroid drugs. The chain uses TRBV3-1 and TRBJ2-7; no reliable D call. CDR3: CASSKVTYEQYF. The CDR3 bases are TGTGCCAGCAGCAAGGTTACTTACGAGCAGTACTTC.